Each of the 29 T cell receptor beta chains below was sequenced from the same sample in a study of blood T cell repertoires in COVID-19. Profiling relied on immunoSEQ multiplex PCR, and the TCRdb table lists in-frame clones only, not all of them. The sample carries roughly 200,000 clones, around 80% recorded once. The sample taken for sequencing was peripheral blood. These receptors were obtained from a woman older than 75 with active or convalescent COVID-19.

The rearrangement uses TRBV30 and TRBJ2-7; 10 bases are a match to TRBD1. V trimming: 2 bases; J trimming: 3 bases; junction bases outside the gene matches: 4. The CDR3 runs 14 residues. Per germline, CDR1 GTSNPN and CDR2 SVGIG (reference sequence). CDR3 sequence reads: CAWSRGQGVYEQYF. The CDR3 coding sequence is TGTGCCTGGAGTCGAGGACAGGGGGTCTACGAGCAGTACTTC.

This rearrangement joins TRBV7-2 to TRBJ2-2, with 14 positions matching TRBD2. Germline V gene data show CDR1 as SGHTA and CDR2 as FQGNSA. Losses at the gene ends were 3 bases for V and 6 bases for J; bases not matched to a gene: 3. The CDR3 sequence is 16 residues long. This CDR3 reads CASSLTSGGVPGELFF. DNA for the CDR3: TGTGCCAGCAGCTTGACTAGCGGGGGGGTCCCCGGGGAGCTGTTTTTT.

The chain carries TRBV27 and TRBJ2-5; TRBD2 matches 11 bases. CDR1 is MNHEY and CDR2 is SMNVEV in the germline V gene (reference sequence). J was trimmed by 3 bases and V by 10 bases; bases with no gene match: 16. The CDR3 runs to 17 residues. The CDR3 region has the DNA TGTGCCACCTCAGTTTCAGTTCTAGCGGGGGGTAAAGAGACCCAGTACTTC. It yields the protein CATSVSVLAGGKETQYF.

The chain links TRBV5-6 to TRBJ1-4; 7 positions agree with TRBD1. CDR3 length equals 18 residues. Germline values: CDR1 SGHDT, CDR2 YYEEEE. J was trimmed by 6 bases and V by 0 bases; bases with no gene match: 14. The CDR3 here is CASSLGGYGHRGDEKLFF. The CDR3 DNA reads as TGTGCCAGCAGCTTGGGAGGATACGGGCACAGGGGCGATGAAAAACTGTTTTTT.

This clone has just one count. The chain carries TRBV2 and TRBJ1-1; D remains ambiguous. The germline CDR1 and CDR2 sequences are SNHLY and FYNNEI. This CDR3 contains 14 residues. Deletions cut 2 bases from V and 6 bases from J, with 13 bases between. This CDR3 is CASSELGGKAEAFF. CDR3 DNA: TGTGCCAGCAGTGAATTGGGAGGTAAGGCTGAAGCTTTCTTT.

The chain couples TRBV19 to TRBJ1-1; TRBD1 aligns across 9 bases. The CDR3 is 15 amino acids. V trimming: 2 bases; J trimming: 3 bases; junction bases outside the gene matches: 4. The germline gives CDR1 LNHDA, CDR2 SQIVND (reference sequence). CDR3 in amino acids: CASSIPGTGYTEAFF. The CDR3 DNA reads as TGTGCCAGTAGTATACCCGGGACAGGGTACACTGAAGCTTTCTTT. Looking up the rest from reference TRBV19 and TRBJ1-1 gives the full variable domain: DGGITQSPKYLFRKEGQNVTLSCEQNLNHDAMYWYRQDPGQGLRLIYYSQIVNDFQKGDIAEGYSVSREKKESFPLTVTSAQKNPTAFYLCASSIPGTGYTEAFFGQGTRLTVV.

The J gene is TRBJ1-1, the V gene TRBV9; D unclear. The CDR3 length is 16 residues. Germline V gives CDR1 SGDLS, CDR2 YYNGEE. The V gene lost 1 base and the J gene lost 6 bases, with 19 bases spanning the gap. CDR3 sequence reads: CASSVTSPPVAAEAFF. DNA for the CDR3: TGTGCCAGCAGCGTAACTTCCCCCCCTGTCGCGGCTGAAGCTTTCTTT.

The table lists this clone with a count of one. This sequence joins TRBV19 and TRBJ1-5; D gene unclear. Germline V gene lookup returns CDR1 LNHDA and CDR2 SQIVND (reference sequence). Trimming took 3 bases from V and 12 from J, leaving 12 bases between them. This CDR3 region has 12 residues. DNA of the CDR3: TGTGCCAGTAGTATGGCGGGTGGAGGCCAGCATTTT. Its translation is CASSMAGGGQHF.

Here the CDR3 DNA reads TGTGCCAGCTCACCACCTTTAGGGGTGACCGGGGAGCTGTTTTTT. It codes for CASSPPLGVTGELFF. The chain uses TRBV18 and TRBJ2-2; weak D call: TRBD1 (5 bases). V lost 0 bases and J 5 bases, leaving 10 bases between the germline ends. CDR1 and CDR2 (germline): KGHSH, LQKENI. The CDR3 consists of 15 residues.

The rearrangement joins TRBV30 to TRBJ2-7; D is perhaps TRBD2 (5 bases). The CDR3 spans 14 residues. Germline assignment: CDR1 GTSNPN and CDR2 SVGIG (reference sequence). With 3 bases removed from V and 0 bases from J, the gap between germline ends came to 12 bases. CDR3 protein: CAWRDRTDSYEQYF. CDR3 nucleotide sequence: TGTGCCTGGAGAGATAGGACTGACTCCTACGAGCAGTACTTC.

The V call is TRBV28, the J call TRBJ1-2, with a possible D match to TRBD1 (6 bases). Looked up from germline, CDR1 is MDHEN and CDR2 is SYDVKM. The CDR3 has 14 residues. Trimming removed 9 bases from V and 5 bases from J, with 19 bases in between. The CDR3 DNA reads TGTGCCAGTCTCCGGGACACCCCTCGGTATGGCTACACCTTC. Its translation is CASLRDTPRYGYTF.

V gene TRBV19 combines with J gene TRBJ2-1; D may be TRBD1 (5 bases). Trimming took off 4 bases at V and 8 bases at J, with 9 bases between the two ends. Per germline, CDR1 LNHDA and CDR2 SQIVND (reference sequence). CDR3 length: 12 residues. The DNA for the CDR3 is TGTGCCAGTAGTACAGGGAACGATGAGCAGTTCTTC. Protein sequence: CASSTGNDEQFF. Filled out from reference TRBV19 and TRBJ2-1, the complete variable domain reads DGGITQSPKYLFRKEGQNVTLSCEQNLNHDAMYWYRQDPGQGLRLIYYSQIVNDFQKGDIAEGYSVSREKKESFPLTVTSAQKNPTAFYLCASSTGNDEQFFGPGTRLTVL.

The gene calls are TRBV19 and TRBJ2-1, with 10 bases matching TRBD2. The CDR3 consists of 16 residues. The germline V gene encodes CDR1 LNHDA and CDR2 SQIVND (reference sequence). Trimming at V came to 2 bases and at J to 5 bases, leaving 6 bases not matched to a gene. CDR3 in DNA: TGTGCCAGTAGTATACTTCTAGCGGGGGAAGACAATGAGCAGTTCTTC. It specifies CASSILLAGEDNEQFF.

This clone was seen a few times. The gene calls are TRBV19 and TRBJ1-1; weak D call: TRBD1 (6 bases). Germline CDR1 is LNHDA and CDR2 is SQIVND (reference sequence). The CDR3 consists of 14 residues. V gave up 3 bases and J gave up 10 bases, with 18 bases separating them. The CDR3 region has the DNA TGTGCCAGTAGTATTGGGACACCAATCTTTTCAGCTTTCTTT. Translated, it gives CASSIGTPIFSAFF.

The V and J genes are TRBV28 and TRBJ2-2; 9 bases fit TRBD1. The J segment lost 0 bases and the V segment lost 6 bases, leaving 11 bases of the junction unmatched. This CDR3 spans 18 amino acids. In germline, CDR1 is MDHEN, CDR2 SYDVKM. The CDR3 nucleotides read TGTGCCAGCAGCCGTATACAGGGGGCCCCAACGAACACCGGGGAGCTGTTTTTT. Amino acids: CASSRIQGAPTNTGELFF.

V usage is TRBV6-1 and J usage is TRBJ2-3; D is possibly TRBD1 (6 bases). The CDR3 extends over 16 amino acids. CDR1 MNHNS and CDR2 SASEGT come from the germline V gene. Between the trimmed V and J ends, which lost 2 bases and 2 bases, there was a span of 14 bases. The CDR3 protein is CASSESGWGLTDTQYF. The CDR3 DNA follows: TGTGCCAGCAGTGAATCCGGCTGGGGGCTCACAGATACGCAGTATTTT.

The chain employs TRBV9 and TRBJ1-2; 9 bases match TRBD1. The CDR3 loop spans 16 amino acids. V lost 3 bases, J lost 4 bases, and 10 bases stayed unmatched. Germline values: CDR1 SGDLS, CDR2 YYNGEE. The CDR3 DNA sequence: TGTGCCAGCAGCGCCACCGGACAGGGGCTTGCCTATGGCTACACCTTC. This encodes CASSATGQGLAYGYTF. Full variable domain (outside the CDR3, taken from reference TRBV9 and TRBJ1-2): DSGVTQTPKHLITATGQRVTLRCSPRSGDLSVYWYQQSLDQGLQFLIQYYNGEERAKGNILERFSAQQFPDLHSELNLSSLELGDSALYFCASSATGQGLAYGYTFGSGTRLTVV.

The rearrangement joins TRBV7-3 to TRBJ2-2, with 7 bases aligning to TRBD2. The germline V gene has CDR1 SGHTA and CDR2 FQGTGA. The V gene end was trimmed by 5 bases and the J gene end by 5 bases; junction bases not matched to a gene: 8. The CDR3 is 15 residues long. The CDR3: CASSRRLASTGELFF. The CDR3 DNA follows: TGTGCCAGCAGCAGACGACTAGCATCGACCGGGGAGCTGTTTTTT.

J is TRBJ1-1 and V is TRBV11-3; no clear D gene. Trimming took 2 bases from V and 1 from J, leaving 5 bases between them. The germline V gene encodes CDR1 SGHNT and CDR2 YENEEA. The CDR3 consists of 13 residues. The CDR3 protein is CASSLIWNTEAFF. The CDR3 nucleotides read TGTGCCAGCAGCTTAATATGGAACACTGAAGCTTTCTTT.

This clone was picked up a small number of times. A read error may produce the germline difference seen at one junction end. This chain links TRBV7-8 with TRBJ1-6; unclear D gene. Germline V gene lookup returns CDR1 SGHVS and CDR2 FQNEAQ. The CDR3 sequence is 12 residues long. DNA of the CDR3: TGTGCCAGCAGCTTCCCAACCGGAGACTGTGACTTT. This gives the protein CASSFPTGDCDF.

The chain has TRBV5-8 and TRBJ2-1; TRBD2 matches 12 bases. Unmatched junction bases numbered 4, after V lost 3 bases and J lost 9 bases. The CDR3 length is 14 residues. Germline assignment: CDR1 SGHTS and CDR2 YDEGEE. The CDR3 reads CASSSGLAGIEQFF. CDR3 nucleotides: TGTGCCAGCAGCTCCGGACTAGCGGGGATTGAGCAGTTCTTC.

The chain uses TRBV7-2 and TRBJ1-6; 12 positions match TRBD1. With 4 bases clipped from V and 1 base from J, the junction kept 5 bases outside the gene matches. The germline V gene has CDR1 SGHTA and CDR2 FQGNSA. The CDR3 is made up of 18 amino acids. CDR3 bases: TGTGCCAGCAGCTCCGGGACAGGGGGCTGGTCCTATAATTCACCCCTCCACTTT. Translating gives CASSSGTGGWSYNSPLHF.

The chain combines TRBV18 with TRBJ1-5, with TRBD1 matching over 7 bases. This CDR3 is 15 amino acids long. Trimming removed 2 bases from V and 4 bases from J; junction bases left unmatched: 5. The V gene's germline CDR1 is KGHSH and CDR2 LQKENI. The CDR3 loop is CASSPTGATNQPQHF. CDR3 in DNA: TGTGCCAGCTCACCAACAGGGGCGACAAATCAGCCCCAGCATTTT.

This clone was seen a single time. V and J are TRBV2 and TRBJ2-5, with 8 bases that match TRBD2. From germline, CDR1 is SNHLY and CDR2 FYNNEI. This CDR3 has 13 residues. Trimming removed 7 bases from V and 5 bases from J; junction bases left unmatched: 6. CDR3 DNA sequence: TGTGCCAGCACGTCGGGGGGGCGTGAGACCCAGTACTTC. Residues: CASTSGGRETQYF.

The chain carries TRBV28 and TRBJ2-7; 8 bases are a match to TRBD1. The germline CDR1 and CDR2 sequences are MDHEN and SYDVKM. The J segment lost 2 bases and the V segment lost 2 bases, leaving 2 bases of the junction unmatched. This CDR3 comprises 14 residues. The CDR3 spells CASSLRDRTYEQYF. CDR3 in DNA: TGTGCCAGCAGTTTACGGGACAGGACCTACGAGCAGTACTTC.

The CDR3 region has the DNA TGTGCCAGCAGCGCTAGCGGGGGGTACAATGAGCAGTTCTTC. It is translated as CASSASGGYNEQFF. The gene calls are TRBV9 and TRBJ2-1; 11 bases are shared with TRBD2. The germline CDR1 and CDR2 sequences are SGDLS and YYNGEE. V trimming: 3 bases; J trimming: 4 bases; junction bases outside the gene matches: 0. This CDR3 is built from 14 residues.

The chain links TRBV4-3 to TRBJ1-3; no clear D gene. CDR3 length: 15 amino acids. Germline V gene sequence: CDR1 LGHNA, CDR2 YSLEER. V dropped 3 bases and J dropped 2 bases, with 11 bases sitting between them. The CDR3 sequence: CASSHEGGPGNTIYF. Here the CDR3 DNA reads TGCGCCAGCAGCCACGAAGGAGGCCCTGGAAACACCATATATTTT.

The rearrangement joins TRBV9 to TRBJ1-4; D is unclear. CDR3 length: 16 residues. CDR1 SGDLS and CDR2 YYNGEE come from the germline V gene. V lost 0 bases, J lost 5 bases, and 14 bases lay in between. The CDR3 DNA is TGTGCCAGCAGCGTAGCTCCGGGGTTAATGAATGAAAAACTGTTTTTT. Protein sequence: CASSVAPGLMNEKLFF.

This clone was detected only a few times. The chain links TRBV27 to TRBJ1-2; TRBD1 is a possible D gene (5 bases). Trimming stripped 0 bases from V and 6 bases from J, with 14 bases between. Germline V gene lookup returns CDR1 MNHEY and CDR2 SMNVEV (reference sequence). The CDR3 is 15 amino acids. CDR3 residues: CASSLSPGKNHGYTF. CDR3 DNA sequence: TGTGCCAGCAGTTTATCGCCAGGGAAAAACCATGGCTACACCTTC.